These 26 T cell receptor beta chains share one sample of origin, sequenced in a study of T-cell memory formation after mild COVID-19. TCRdb passed the 5' RACE reads through MiXCR, listing each CDR3 protein once. The sample lists 470,000 or so distinct CDR3 sequences; around a quarter were seen once. Sample: PBMCs or a T cell subset sorted from them (not recorded which). The source of these receptors is an adult woman who had mild COVID-19 (a few samples of this study predate the infection). Cell type and time point are not known.

This clonotype has only a few counts. The V and J genes are TRBV11-2 and TRBJ2-3; TRBD2 aligns across 9 bases. Germline V gene lookup returns CDR1 SGHAT and CDR2 FQNNGV. Losses at the gene ends were 3 bases for V and 5 bases for J; bases not matched to a gene: 9. The CDR3 extends over 16 amino acids. CDR3 loop: CASSFGQAGGGDTQYF. CDR3 DNA: TGTGCCAGCAGCTTCGGACAAGCGGGGGGAGGAGATACGCAGTATTTT.

The genes are TRBV9 and TRBJ2-3; a possible D gene is TRBD2 (7 bases). In germline, CDR1 is SGDLS, CDR2 YYNGEE. This CDR3 has 15 amino acids. Trimming cost V 6 bases and J 3 bases, with 17 bases left between them. The CDR3 reads CASTPGGGLTDTQYF. The CDR3 DNA reads TGTGCCAGCACCCCTGGGGGGGGCTTAACAGATACGCAGTATTTT.

The rearrangement links TRBV6-6 to TRBJ2-5, with TRBD2 as a possible D gene (7 bases). There are 16 residues in the CDR3. Between the trimmed V and J ends, which lost 4 bases and 5 bases, there was a span of 20 bases. The germline V gene encodes CDR1 MNHNY and CDR2 SVGAGI (reference sequence). CDR3: CASSSRGGGMDETQYF. CDR3 in DNA: TGTGCCAGCAGTTCCCGAGGGGGGGGGATGGACGAGACCCAGTACTTC.

J is TRBJ2-3 and V is TRBV20-1, with D uncertain. This CDR3 has 13 residues. The germline V gene encodes CDR1 DFQATT and CDR2 SNEGSKA (reference sequence). The ends were cut back, 3 bases at V and 7 bases at J, with 14 bases in the middle. CDR3 bases: TGCAGTGCTAGCGCACCCGAGGCCTATACGCAGTATTTT. Amino acid sequence: CSASAPEAYTQYF.

Ten or more counts support this clonotype. V usage is TRBV5-1 and J usage is TRBJ2-5; TRBD2 aligns across 10 bases. Per the germline V gene, CDR1 is SGHRS and CDR2 is YFSETQ. The CDR3 is made up of 15 amino acids. V was clipped by 5 bases and J by 4 bases; unmatched bases: 8. The CDR3 sequence: CASSRSAGGPETQYF. The CDR3 bases are TGCGCCAGCAGTCGATCAGCGGGAGGGCCAGAGACCCAGTACTTC.

This clonotype was picked up a small number of times. The chain links TRBV9 to TRBJ1-6; D call uncertain. CDR3 length: 17 residues. The V gene's germline CDR1 is SGDLS and CDR2 YYNGEE. Trimming took 3 bases from V and 0 from J, leaving 13 bases between them. The CDR3 DNA reads TGTGCCAGCAGCGCAACAGTGACTAGCTCCTATAATTCACCCCTCCACTTT. Amino acids: CASSATVTSSYNSPLHF.

V is TRBV15 and J is TRBJ2-7, with 7 bases that match TRBD2. Germline V CDR1 and CDR2: LNHNV, YYDKDF (reference sequence). This CDR3 region has 14 residues. The V gene end was trimmed by 6 bases and the J gene end by 5 bases; junction bases not matched to a gene: 10. The CDR3, as DNA: TGTGCCACCAGGTTGAGCGGGAATAAGGACGAGCAGTACTTC. This encodes CATRLSGNKDEQYF.

This clonotype was picked up many times. The rearrangement joins TRBV20-1 to TRBJ2-1; D may be TRBD2 (5 bases). CDR3 length equals 11 residues. Trimming took 5 bases from V and 6 from J, leaving 8 bases between them. Germline V gene data show CDR1 as DFQATT and CDR2 as SNEGSKA (reference sequence). The chain's CDR3 is CSAPSPNEQFF. CDR3 nucleotide sequence: TGCAGTGCTCCTAGCCCCAATGAGCAGTTCTTC.

This clonotype was counted at least ten times. This rearrangement joins TRBV5-1 to TRBJ2-1; D is unclear. V was clipped by 0 bases and J by 4 bases, with 8 bases between them. The CDR3 consists of 14 residues. CDR1 and CDR2 (germline): SGHRS, YFSETQ. The CDR3 spells CASSLANYYNEQFF. The CDR3 DNA is TGCGCCAGCAGCTTGGCGAATTATTACAATGAGCAGTTCTTC.

In its sample, this clonotype was seen a few times. The V call is TRBV20-1, the J call TRBJ2-2; D is undetermined. Germline V gives CDR1 DFQATT, CDR2 SNEGSKA (reference sequence). This CDR3 is 15 amino acids long. The CDR3 region has the DNA TGCAGGGCGGAAGTAGGAAGGGCGTTTGTCGGGGAGCTGTTTTTT. It encodes CRAEVGRAFVGELFF.

This clonotype appeared a few times. This sequence joins TRBV20-1 and TRBJ2-5; D could derive from TRBD1 or TRBD2 (6 bases each). The germline V gene has CDR1 DFQATT and CDR2 SNEGSKA (reference sequence). Trimming stripped 1 base from V and 4 bases from J, with 16 bases between. This CDR3 is 15 amino acids long. CDR3 nucleotides: TGCAGTGCTAGAGCGGGGGCTAGCCGGAGAGAGACCCAGTACTTC. Translation: CSARAGASRRETQYF.

V usage is TRBV5-1 and J usage is TRBJ2-7; a possible D gene is TRBD2 (6 bases). V shed 4 bases and J shed 3 bases, with 14 bases lying between them. CDR1 and CDR2 from the germline V gene are SGHRS and YFSETQ. This CDR3 has 14 amino acids. The CDR3 DNA is TGCGCCAGCAGCCCGGGGGACTTTTACTACGAGCAGTACTTC. Protein product: CASSPGDFYYEQYF. Full variable domain (rest looked up from reference TRBV5-1 and TRBJ2-7): KAGVTQTPRYLIKTRGQQVTLSCSPISGHRSVSWYQQTPGQGLQFLFEYFSETQRNKGNFPGRFSGRQFSNSRSEMNVSTLELGDSALYLCASSPGDFYYEQYFGPGTRLTVT.

The chain employs TRBV20-1 and TRBJ1-5; 8 bases line up with TRBD1. The CDR3 length is 12 residues. Per the germline V gene, CDR1 is DFQATT and CDR2 is SNEGSKA (reference sequence). Losses at the gene ends were 8 bases for V and 7 bases for J; bases not matched to a gene: 7. The CDR3 DNA reads TGCAGTCCTGGACAGGGTGGGCAGCCCCAGCATTTT. It is translated as CSPGQGGQPQHF.

This chain joins TRBV7-9 and TRBJ2-3; possible D gene TRBD2, 5 bases. Trimming took 1 base from V and 4 from J, leaving 15 bases between them. The CDR3 spans 16 residues. Germline CDR1 is SEHNR and CDR2 is FQNEAQ (reference sequence). The CDR3 DNA is TGTGCCAGCAGCTTAGGGCCTGGGAGTGGATCAGATACGCAGTATTTT. This codes for CASSLGPGSGSDTQYF.

This clonotype was counted a few times. The chain employs TRBV5-1 and TRBJ2-7; no definite D call. V was clipped by 0 bases and J by 6 bases, with 10 bases between them. CDR1 SGHRS and CDR2 YFSETQ come from the germline V gene. The CDR3 has 13 residues. CDR3 sequence (DNA): TGCGCCAGCAGCTTGGATGGATCCGGCGAGCAGTACTTC. Residues: CASSLDGSGEQYF.

The table lists this clonotype with a few counts. Written as DNA, the CDR3 is TGTGCCTCGACCCGGGGGACCCAAGAGACCCAGTACTTC. Protein product: CASTRGTQETQYF. This chain links TRBV5-6 with TRBJ2-5, with a possible D match to TRBD2 (6 bases). Per the germline V gene, CDR1 is SGHDT and CDR2 is YYEEEE. The V end was cut by 10 bases, the J end by 1 base, with 14 bases between. The CDR3 contains 13 residues.

The V call is TRBV5-1, the J call TRBJ1-2, with 8 bases aligning to TRBD1. This CDR3 comprises 14 residues. CDR1 is SGHRS and CDR2 is YFSETQ in the germline V gene. V lost 2 bases to trimming and J lost 6 bases; unmatched junction nucleotides: 6. The CDR3: CASSFRTDRDGYTF. The DNA of the CDR3 is TGCGCCAGCAGCTTCCGGACGGACAGGGATGGCTACACCTTC.

This sequence joins TRBV5-6 and TRBJ1-1, with D perhaps matching TRBD1 (5 bases). The CDR3 consists of 15 residues. The V end lost 1 base, the J end lost 1 base, and 11 bases lay between the germline ends. CDR1 is SGHDT and CDR2 is YYEEEE in the germline V gene. This CDR3 is CASSLWWGTNTEAFF. Written as DNA, the CDR3 is TGTGCCAGCAGCTTGTGGTGGGGCACGAACACTGAAGCTTTCTTT.

This chain connects TRBV12-3 or TRBV12-4 to TRBJ2-1; D might be TRBD1 (6 bases). V was trimmed by 5 bases and J by 5 bases, leaving 16 bases between them. The length of the CDR3 is 15 residues. The CDR3 is CASSLWTVADNEQFF. DNA of the CDR3: TGTGCCAGCAGTCTATGGACAGTCGCTGACAATGAGCAGTTCTTC.

This clonotype was counted between two and nine times. The CDR3: CASSQVNGGEQFF. CDR3 DNA: TGTGCCAGCAGCCAAGTGAACGGCGGTGAGCAGTTCTTC. The chain combines TRBV3-1 with TRBJ2-1, with D unresolved. Deletions cut 1 base from V and 9 bases from J, with 10 bases between. The CDR3 is made up of 13 amino acids. CDR1 is LGHDT, CDR2 YNNKEL, per germline (reference sequence).

To note about this clonotype: At one end, the junction sequence differs from germline, possibly due to a read error. J is TRBJ2-3 and V is TRBV20-1; perhaps D is TRBD1 or TRBD2 (5 bases each). This CDR3 is built from 12 residues. In germline, CDR1 is DFQATT, CDR2 SNEGSKA (reference sequence). CDR3 in amino acids: CSAWDGTATQYF. The CDR3 DNA reads as TGCAGTGCTTGGGACGGCACAGCTACGCAGTATTTT.

The chain has TRBV5-1 and TRBJ2-7; possible D gene TRBD1, 6 bases. This CDR3 region has 15 residues. From germline, CDR1 is SGHRS and CDR2 YFSETQ. The V end was cut by 0 bases, the J end by 1 base, with 11 bases between. The CDR3 reads CASSLVQGASYEQYF. The CDR3 coding sequence is TGCGCCAGCAGCTTGGTACAGGGTGCTTCCTACGAGCAGTACTTC. The entire variable domain, with the rest obtained from reference TRBV5-1 and TRBJ2-7, is as follows: KAGVTQTPRYLIKTRGQQVTLSCSPISGHRSVSWYQQTPGQGLQFLFEYFSETQRNKGNFPGRFSGRQFSNSRSEMNVSTLELGDSALYLCASSLVQGASYEQYFGPGTRLTVT.

Written as DNA, the CDR3 is TGTGCCAGCAGCCCCTTCACAGGGGGAGGGGAGACCCAGTACTTC. Encoded protein: CASSPFTGGGETQYF. J is TRBJ2-5 and V is TRBV7-9; tentative D call: TRBD1 (8 bases). The CDR3 spans 15 residues. The V end was cut by 5 bases, the J end by 5 bases, with 18 bases between. CDR1 and CDR2 from the germline V gene are SEHNR and FQNEAQ (reference sequence).

The table lists this clonotype with a few counts. The J gene is TRBJ2-1, the V gene TRBV24-1, with D possibly matching TRBD2 (6 bases). CDR3 length: 15 residues. Trimming cost V 3 bases and J 5 bases, with 13 bases left between them. The germline V gene has CDR1 KGHDR and CDR2 SFDVKD. The CDR3 spells CATSDGRLKNNEQFF. The CDR3 DNA reads TGTGCCACCAGTGATGGGAGGCTCAAAAACAATGAGCAGTTCTTC.

The genes are TRBV7-6 and TRBJ2-1, with 16 bases identical to TRBD2. Germline lookup yields CDR1 SGHVS and CDR2 FNYEAQ. V trimming: 4 bases; J trimming: 2 bases; junction bases outside the gene matches: 5. This CDR3 has 18 residues. CDR3 loop: CASSSGTSGRAPYNEQFF. The CDR3 DNA reads as TGTGCCAGCAGCTCCGGGACTAGCGGGAGGGCCCCCTACAATGAGCAGTTCTTC.

The V and J genes are TRBV24-1 and TRBJ1-2, with D maybe TRBD1 (5 bases). V lost 2 bases, J lost 4 bases, and 10 bases lay in between. The CDR3 totals 14 residues. Per germline, CDR1 KGHDR and CDR2 SFDVKD. The CDR3 DNA follows: TGTGCCACCAGTGATTCCTGGGACGTCTATGGCTACACCTTC. It encodes CATSDSWDVYGYTF.